This T cell receptor (beta chain) comes out of a study of blood T cell repertoires in COVID-19 (dated by TCRdb to 2020 to 2022). As for the study more broadly: Samples covering the acute and convalescent phases of COVID-19 were provided by collaborators in the United States, Italy and Spain. The sample metadata nearly always contained a de-identified subject ID, COVID-19 status, age in years and sex. The samples were drawn from the first 160 participants of the ongoing ImmuneRACE study and from some 1,300 subjects provided by 6 global collaborators. A freely available public database, intended as a resource for researchers studying the immune response to SARS-CoV-2, is where the repertoires were released. Where HLA class I and class II types were available, the types were taken from metadata supplied by the sample provider, not from assay-based typing. Subjects who had been exposed to COVID-19, were actively infected with it, or had recovered from it provided the deeply sampled blood TCRbeta repertoires that made up the dataset. The prospective study material was composed of cDNA or gDNA derived from T cells, B-cell-depleted T cells, or PBMCs. What the study reported, not specific to this receptor: The quantity of clinical and demographic metadata differed by source and by participant and was supplied without curation.

In regard to this clone: The antigen this receptor binds is unknown. Qualities for individual bases were not recorded, and no much larger clone is one base off.

V is trimmed back by 6 bases and J by 4 bases, and the junction contains 6 bases that no gene match accounts for. CDR1 and CDR2, looked up from the germline V gene, are SGDLS and YYNGEE. There are 15 amino acids in the CDR3, from cysteine to phenylalanine inclusive. CDR3 DNA is the only sequence kept; it has 45 bases, read in frame from the first base. TCRbeta CDR3 regions were amplified from genomic DNA using the immunoSEQ Assay, a bias-controlled multiplex PCR. On the study's bioinformatics: Within the assay, amplification of reference gene primers was used to estimate how many nucleated cells each sample contained. To quantify the absolute abundance of each unique TCRbeta CDR3 rearrangement, sequence reads were collapsed and filtered. For each sample, productive Simpson clonality was calculated by taking the square root of Simpson's diversity index across productive rearrangements. TCRdb's version of the immuneACCESS table is confined to in-frame rearrangements and falls short of the full clone set. An unresolved V gene accounts for under half of the shortfall where checked; the remainder is of unknown origin. V and J calls and clone size are copied from that table; D and trimming were computed from the DNA. The sample contains under 150,000 clones, less than 85% of them found a single time. The biggest ten clones account for approximately 17% of the sample.

Whole blood was collected in K2EDTA tubes by collaborating institutions according to the institutions' own protocols. For TCRbeta analysis, collaborators shipped samples as frozen whole blood, isolated PBMCs, or DNA extracted from either of those sample types. The chain was built from TRBV9 and TRBJ2-1; 11 of the junction bases match TRBD1. The sequenced sample consisted of peripheral blood. This sequence was found in a woman older than 75 with acute or convalescent COVID-19. CDR3 loop: CASNAGTGGYNEQFF. The bases are TGTGCCAGCAACGCAGGGACAGGGGGGTACAATGAGCAGTTCTTC. When the CDR3 is completed using the reference TRBV9 and TRBJ2-1 genes on either side, the full variable domain is DSGVTQTPKHLITATGQRVTLRCSPRSGDLSVYWYQQSLDQGLQFLIQYYNGEERAKGNILERFSAQQFPDLHSELNLSSLELGDSALYFCASNAGTGGYNEQFFGPGTRLTVL.